One T cell receptor beta chain is described in this entry. Its specificity is not known. This entry comes from a study of T cell responses to AZD1222 COVID-19 vaccine. Regarding the study as a whole: Dominant CD4 TCR responses targeted spike regions 160-218 and 743-854. Only six people who got AZD1222 tested seropositive at baseline.

The CDR3 is 14 residues long. V was pared by 4 bases and J by 0 bases, with 10 bases between. CDR1 and CDR2 (germline): MNHEY, SVGEGT. The repertoire was sequenced with immunoSEQ multiplex PCR; TCRdb's copy has only in-frame clones and lacks some. Counted here are some 160,000 clones, more than 85% occurring once; the ten biggest clones make up 0.7% to 0.9%. V is TRBV6-2 or TRBV6-3 and J is TRBJ2-7; perhaps TRBD1 as D (6 bases). The source of this sequence is an adult in good health. The starting material was peripheral blood, obtained on day 0 of AZD1222 vaccination. The chain's CDR3 is CASSWTANSYEQYF. For the CDR3, the DNA is TGTGCCAGCAGTTGGACAGCGAACTCCTACGAGCAGTACTTC.